The table lists the clone carrying this T cell receptor beta chain with many counts. Its specificity is unknown. Patients were ineligible given autoimmune disease history or systemic immunosuppression. Repertoires were generated with immunoSEQ multiplex PCR, while TCRdb's copy carries only in-frame clones and drops some. Among tens of thousands of clones listed, under 90% were seen once. This sample is drawn from a study of OX40 agonist ivuxolimab in advanced cancers. The wider study: Anti-PD-1, anti-PD-L1 or anti-CTLA-4 therapy given earlier was allowed, and roughly 38% had some. Study observations and caveats: CD8+ T cells were the subset that, on average, had more expanded clones than CD4+. It was not determined which antigens were specifically recognized by the peripheral T cells that had undergone clonal expansion.

This sequence originates from an adult with an advanced solid tumor such as melanoma, head and neck, liver or kidney cancer. Sequences were derived from CD4+ or CD8+ T cells sorted from blood, sampled in a trial of the OX40 agonist ivuxolimab.

The CDR3 DNA is TGTGCCAGCAGCTTGGGGCAGGGGGCCTCTGAAGCTTTCTTT. Its protein is CASSLGQGASEAFF. The rearrangement uses TRBV5-6 and TRBJ1-1; 8 bases are a match to TRBD1. The CDR3 loop spans 14 amino acids. J was trimmed by 6 bases and V by 0 bases; bases with no gene match: 4. CDR1 is SGHDT and CDR2 is YYEEEE in the germline V gene.